This TCR beta chain originates from a study of control samples from healthy donors and cancer patients. The CDR3 runs to 14 residues. Germline V gene sequence: CDR1 LGHDT, CDR2 YNNKEL (reference sequence). After removal of 1 base from V and 19 bases from J, the junction contained 10 bases not matched to a gene. Repertoires were generated with immunoSEQ multiplex PCR, while TCRdb's copy carries only in-frame clones and drops some. The profile shows about 110,000 clones, just under 85% of them singletons. V is TRBV3-1 (or the pseudogene TRBV3-2) and J is TRBJ2-6; 10 bases fit TRBD1. The specimen was blood. The sequence came from a young man in good health. CDR3 amino acids: CASSQGGGTGENTF. The CDR3 DNA sequence: TGTGCCAGCAGCCAAGGAGGGGGGACAGGGGAGAATACTTTC.